This T cell receptor delta chain came from a study of fetal and pediatric gammadelta thymocytes (dated by TCRdb to between 2020 and 2023). Context from the whole study: The bulk gammadelta thymocyte repertoires combined previously published and newly generated, unpublished data and were used to strengthen a single-cell study of gammadelta thymocyte development. Bulk TCR repertoire data were included to raise the number of subjects and reinforce the CDR3 publicity analysis. Previously published data (refs 27,28) and unpublished data were combined in the bulk gammadelta thymocyte repertoires. The set of bulk gammadelta thymocyte repertoires included roughly 10 subjects in total: 3 fetal thymus donors and 7 pediatric thymus donors.

This clone is termed large (0.1 to 1%). The antigen it recognizes is unknown. Base-call qualities are not available, and no considerably larger clone is one nucleotide away. Staining of thymocytes was performed with Zombie NIR viability dye and with antibodies against CD3 (UCHT1), TCRgammadelta (11F2), TCRVgamma9 (IMMU360) and TCRVdelta2 (IMMU389). Bulk TRD and TRG CDR3 repertoires were generated separately from sorted Vgamma9Vdelta2 and nonVgamma9Vdelta2 gammadelta thymocytes of human fetal and pediatric thymuses. In Belgium, pediatric thymus tissue was obtained from children undergoing cardiac surgery. The pediatric thymus donors included in the study ranged in age from about 1 to 12 years. Thymic cell suspensions were prepared from fetal and post-natal thymuses as described previously. NonVgamma9Vdelta2 thymocytes were sorted as CD3+ gammadeltaTCR+ cells lacking the Vgamma9+Vdelta2+ phenotype. Cells were sorted on a FACS Aria III cell sorter (BD Biosciences).

V has 4 bases trimmed and J has 0 bases trimmed; junction bases matching no gene number 34. The germline V gene (reference sequence) supplies CDR1 TVYSNPD and CDR2 GDNSRS. Counted from cysteine to phenylalanine, this CDR3 has 24 amino acids. The kept DNA is CDR3 alone, 72 bases in frame from the first base. The sequencer listed for this sample is Illumina MiSeq. The paper's processing steps were these. For publicity analysis, the Vgamma9Vdelta2 and nonVgamma9Vdelta2 bulk CDR3 files were merged for each subject into one combined repertoire per subject. Using base R and dplyr, each CDR3 amino acid sequence was checked across 9 single-cell datasets and about 10 bulk repertoires to give a publicity score ranging from 0 to 19. TCRdb reran clone calling on the public reads with CATT; rows sharing one DNA sequence were then combined. The V and J calls reflect TCRdb's pipeline rather than the authors' work. Present in this sample are thousands of delta-chain clones, about 25% of which were seen just once. The top ten clonotypes cover 4% to 5.5% of the sample.

The paper's findings and limits, for the study overall: Compared with post-natal repertoires, fetal gammadelta thymocyte repertoires were previously reported to be enriched for TRDV2, TRGV8 and TRGV9 usage, low N additions and public CDR3s.

This sequence uses TRDV3 and TRDJ1, with 11 bases aligning to TRDD3. The sequenced material came from non-Vgamma9Vdelta2 gamma-delta T cells from the thymus. Explained via the paper, the cell subset or site label denotes: CD3+gammadeltaTCR+ thymocytes not co-expressing Vgamma9 and Vdelta2. The source of this sequence is a child who underwent cardiac surgery and was recorded as healthy. The CDR3: CASTHSYPGSWGIQRNLYTDKLIF. Here is the DNA: TGTGCCTCTACCCATTCCTACCCAGGATCCTGGGGGATACAGAGGAACCTGTACACCGATAAACTCATCTTT.